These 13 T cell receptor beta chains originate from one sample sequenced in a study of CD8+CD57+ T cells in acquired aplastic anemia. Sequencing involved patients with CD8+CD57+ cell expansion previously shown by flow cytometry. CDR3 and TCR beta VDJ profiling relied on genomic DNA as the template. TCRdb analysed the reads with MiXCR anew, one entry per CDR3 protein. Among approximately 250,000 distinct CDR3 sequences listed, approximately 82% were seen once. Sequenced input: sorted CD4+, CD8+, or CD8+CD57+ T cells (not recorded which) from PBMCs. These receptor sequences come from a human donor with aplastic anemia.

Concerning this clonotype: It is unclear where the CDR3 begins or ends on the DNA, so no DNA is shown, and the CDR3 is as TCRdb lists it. The CDR3 reads CASGRAGNIQYFGF. The chain combines TRBV9 with TRBJ2-5. The CDR3 is 14 amino acids in total, end residues counted. Germline CDR1 and CDR2: SGDLS and YYNGEE.

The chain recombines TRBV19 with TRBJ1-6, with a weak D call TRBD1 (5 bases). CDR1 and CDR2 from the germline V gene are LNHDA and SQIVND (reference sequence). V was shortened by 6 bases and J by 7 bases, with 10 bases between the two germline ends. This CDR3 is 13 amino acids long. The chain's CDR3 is CASRGVSNSPLHF. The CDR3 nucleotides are TGTGCCAGTAGGGGGGTGTCGAATTCACCCCTCCACTTT.

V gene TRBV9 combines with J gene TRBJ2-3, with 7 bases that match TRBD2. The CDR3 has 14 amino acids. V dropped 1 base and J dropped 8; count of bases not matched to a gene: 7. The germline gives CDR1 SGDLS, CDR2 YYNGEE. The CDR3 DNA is TGTGCCAGCAGCGTATTAGCGGGTCCCACTACGCAGTATTTT. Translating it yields CASSVLAGPTTQYF.

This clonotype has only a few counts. The CDR3 reads CASSGALLPNEQYV. In DNA, the CDR3 is TGTGCCAGCAGTGGGGCCCTGCTACCCAACGAGCAGTACGTC. The chain joins TRBV25-1 to TRBJ2-7; D unresolved. Germline CDR1 and CDR2: MGHDK and SYGVNS. CDR3 size: 14 residues. V lost 4 bases, J lost 5 bases, and 15 bases lay in between.

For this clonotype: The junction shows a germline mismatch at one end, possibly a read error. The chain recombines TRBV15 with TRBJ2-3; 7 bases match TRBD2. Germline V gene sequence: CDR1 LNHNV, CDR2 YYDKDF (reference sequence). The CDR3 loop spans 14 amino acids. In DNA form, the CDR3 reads TGTGGCACCAGCGGGGACGGGGACCAAGATACGCAGTATTTC. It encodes CGTSGDGDQDTQYF.

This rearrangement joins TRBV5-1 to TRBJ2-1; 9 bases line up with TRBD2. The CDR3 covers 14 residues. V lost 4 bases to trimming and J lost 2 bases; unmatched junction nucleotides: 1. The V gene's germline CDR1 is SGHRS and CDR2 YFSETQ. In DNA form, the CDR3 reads TGCGCCAGCAGCGGCGGGGGGGCCTACAATGAGCAGTTCTTC. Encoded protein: CASSGGGAYNEQFF. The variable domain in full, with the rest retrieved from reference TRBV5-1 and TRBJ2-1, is KAGVTQTPRYLIKTRGQQVTLSCSPISGHRSVSWYQQTPGQGLQFLFEYFSETQRNKGNFPGRFSGRQFSNSRSEMNVSTLELGDSALYLCASSGGGAYNEQFFGPGTRLTVL.

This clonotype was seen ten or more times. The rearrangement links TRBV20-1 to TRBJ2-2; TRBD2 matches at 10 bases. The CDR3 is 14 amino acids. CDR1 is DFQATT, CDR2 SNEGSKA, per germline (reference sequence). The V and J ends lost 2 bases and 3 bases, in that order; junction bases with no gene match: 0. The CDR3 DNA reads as TGCAGTGCTAGACTAGCGGGAGACACCGGGGAGCTGTTTTTT. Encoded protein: CSARLAGDTGELFF.

Written as DNA, the CDR3 is TGTGCCAGCAGCTTTCGGGGCAGAGATACGCAGTATTTT. Amino acids: CASSFRGRDTQYF. The chain has TRBV7-9 and TRBJ2-3; D could derive from TRBD1 or TRBD2 (5 bases each). This CDR3 is 13 amino acids long. Germline loops: CDR1 SEHNR, CDR2 FQNEAQ (reference sequence). The V end lost 3 bases, the J end lost 5 bases, and 9 bases lay between the germline ends.

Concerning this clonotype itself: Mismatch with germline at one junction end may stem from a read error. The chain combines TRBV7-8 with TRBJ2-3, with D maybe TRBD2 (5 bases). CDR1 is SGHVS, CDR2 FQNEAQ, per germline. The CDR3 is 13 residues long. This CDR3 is CASSFAGAHDTQF. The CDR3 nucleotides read TGTGCCAGCAGCTTCGCGGGCGCTCACGATACGCAGTTT.

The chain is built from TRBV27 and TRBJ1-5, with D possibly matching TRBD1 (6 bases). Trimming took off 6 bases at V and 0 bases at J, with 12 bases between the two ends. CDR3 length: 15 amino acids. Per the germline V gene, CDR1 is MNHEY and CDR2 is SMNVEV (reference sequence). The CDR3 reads CASRRTAHSNQPQHF. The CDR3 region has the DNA TGTGCCAGCAGGAGGACAGCCCATAGCAATCAGCCCCAGCATTTT.

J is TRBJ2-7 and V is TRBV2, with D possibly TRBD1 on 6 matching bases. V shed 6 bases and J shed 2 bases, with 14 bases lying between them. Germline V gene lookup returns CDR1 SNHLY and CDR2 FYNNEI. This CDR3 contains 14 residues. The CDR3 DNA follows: TGTGCCAGCAGCCTCCGGGACACAACCTACGAGCAGTACTTC. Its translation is CASSLRDTTYEQYF.

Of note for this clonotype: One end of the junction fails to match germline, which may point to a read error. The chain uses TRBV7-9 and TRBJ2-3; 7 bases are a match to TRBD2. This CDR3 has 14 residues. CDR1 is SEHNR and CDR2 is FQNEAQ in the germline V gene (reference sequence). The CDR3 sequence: CASSLAGGRELLRF. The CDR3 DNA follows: TGTGCCAGCAGCTTAGCGGGTGGGAGGGAGCTCCTACGATTT.

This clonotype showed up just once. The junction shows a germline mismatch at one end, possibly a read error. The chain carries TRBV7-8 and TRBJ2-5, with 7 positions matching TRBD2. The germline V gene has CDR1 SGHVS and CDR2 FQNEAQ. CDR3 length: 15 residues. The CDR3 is CASSLAAGRTVVQYF. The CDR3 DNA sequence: TGTGCCAGCAGTTTAGCAGCGGGGAGGACTGTTGTACAATACTTC.